This TCR beta chain was found in a study of PD-1 blockade in classical Hodgkin lymphoma. Sequencing was performed with immunoSEQ multiplex PCR; in TCRdb, only in-frame clones are kept and a portion is missing. The sample yields approximately 84,000 clones, about 83% seen once. Time point in this sample: cycle 4 day 1 (C4D1), after 6 weeks of nivolumab. All patients experienced relapse after autologous stem cell transplantation, and brentuximab vedotin exposure was variable. CDR1 is SGHNT and CDR2 is YYREEE in the germline V gene (reference sequence). This CDR3 comprises 14 residues. V was clipped by 4 bases and J by 2 bases, with 13 bases between them.

The chain is built from TRBV5-4 and TRBJ2-7; perhaps TRBD2 as D (7 bases). This clonotype was sampled from a human donor with classical Hodgkin lymphoma. The starting material was peripheral blood mononuclear cells (PBMCs), obtained before the fourth cycle of nivolumab. The CDR3 reads CASSGGGSPYEQYF. The CDR3 coding sequence is TGTGCCAGCAGCGGGGGCGGGAGCCCCTACGAGCAGTACTTC.